This TCR beta chain appears in the sequencing data of a study of shared clonotypes between healthy human individuals (TCRdb year 2020). In terms of the full investigation: Three men and a couple of women, aged 18 to 49 years, made up the cohort. For each donor, CD4 naive and CD4 memory were each run on three plates, CD8 naive on two plates, and CD8 memory on one plate. The study deeply sequenced blood TCR repertoires of about 5 healthy adults to estimate repertoire size and the extent of clonotype sharing between individuals. To increase sequencing depth and limit assay-specific biases, TCR repertoire library preparation and sequencing were carried out by different laboratories using diverse techniques. Per donor, leukapheresis produced somewhere between about 0.8 and 9.5 billion PBMCs. Points the paper makes about the study in general: Sampling was restricted to blood, and TCR repertoires in tissues likely differ from the TCR repertoires found in blood. Naive subsets generally had larger estimated clonotype richness than memory subsets. Compared with non-shared clonotypes, the clonotypes found in all four sorted-subset donors had higher generation probabilities. Rarefaction of sorted-subset datasets indicated incomplete sequencing despite the large sequencing depth. Because the study included only a small number of donors, the genetic and exposure-history diversity represented was limited. Based on pairwise subsampling, the degree of clonotype sharing among donors was expected to be affected by sequencing depth. Sharing across a few donors was observed for roughly 5.4% of naive CD4, less than 4% of naive CD8, 2.3% of memory CD4, and around 0.44% of memory CD8 clonotypes.

Of note for this clone: Which antigen it targets is not known. Base qualities are not at hand, and no much larger clone is one base apart. Other DNA sequences within the sample encode an identical CDR3.

The CDR3 measures 14 amino acids from cysteine to phenylalanine. The DNA shown is the 42-base CDR3, in frame from base 1. Based on the germline V gene (reference sequence), the CDR1 and CDR2 sequences are GTSNPN and SVGIG. V and J lose 0 bases and 4 bases, and a span of 12 bases separates them. CD8 naive samples consisted of CD45RO-negative cells that were positively selected for CCR7, yielding a CD45RA+CCR7+ population without TemRA cells. Healthy HIV-negative adults with no recently reported acute infections or vaccinations were included as donors. All donors were Caucasian adults living in Nashville, Tennessee, USA. After blood collection by leukapheresis, PBMCs were isolated using Ficoll-Histopaque density gradient centrifugation and then cryopreserved in the vapor phase of liquid nitrogen. Purity and quantity of every magnetically sorted T cell population were checked by analytical flow cytometry. Genomic DNA was isolated from every sorted fraction and measured by UV absorbance on a Nanodrop 2000c.

TCR CDR3 regions were amplified from genomic DNA by multiplex PCR using the deep immunoSEQ assay. Extracted genomic DNA from each cell subset was distributed evenly across all wells of several immunoSEQ 96-well plates, and each plate was treated as a replicate. For sorted subsets, each replicate PCR was loaded with around 200 ng genomic DNA, equivalent to about 30,000 T cell genomes. Purified libraries were quantified with a Qubit 3.0 fluorometer, sized on a Bioanalyzer 2100, and re-quantified with the KAPA Library Quantification kit. Every immunoSEQ 96-well plate was sequenced on a dedicated single-read 150-cycle Illumina NextSeq 550 flow cell. The study's processing was this. Because only junctional sequences without quality scores were contained in the immunoSEQ output, filtering matching that applied to full-length reads could not be performed. Sequences were annotated with PyIR, a Python wrapper for IgBLAST v1.9, and V/J genes and CDR3 were assigned using IMGT germline references. Reads with weak V/J assignments (E-value above 1e-6), missing CDR3, stop codons, out-of-frame junctions, or ambiguous translated residues were removed. A V3J clonotype was defined by an identical inferred V gene, J gene, and CDR3 amino acid sequence. To compute the percentage overlap between repertoires, the number of shared unique clonotypes was divided by the size of the smaller repertoire. Richness of each repertoire was evaluated using RTK rarefaction, the Chao1 estimator, and Recon v2.1 estimates of unobserved clonotypes. For all TCRbeta clonotypes obtained by the gDNA method from a few donors, generation probabilities were computed with OLGA. This is the immuneACCESS table as TCRdb keeps it, with only in-frame sequences that have V and J called. A part of the clones is gone; compared with another copy, unresolved V genes explain less than half, and the rest is unexplained. That table is the source of V, J and clone size, and D and trimming were worked out from the DNA. For this sample there are just over 2,000,000 clones; about 94% appear just once. About 1.1% of the sample is held by the ten biggest clonotypes.

The sequence joins TRBV30 to TRBJ1-2, and perhaps TRBD1 as D gene, on 6 matching bases. The sequenced material came from naive CD8+ T cells sorted from blood. The cell subset or site label for this specimen denotes: CD45RA+CCR7+. The receptor's source is a man aged 18 to 30 in good health. The DNA sequence is given as TGTGCCTGGAGTGTGCCAGGGGCCGCCTATGGCTACACCTTC. Its protein is CAWSVPGAAYGYTF. Reference TRBV30 and TRBJ1-2 proteins supply the regions before and after the CDR3; the full variable domain is: SQTIHQWPATLVQPVGSPLSLECTVEGTSNPNLYWYRQAAGRGLQLLFYSVGIGQISSEVPQNLSASRPQDRQFILSSKKLLLSDSGFYLCAWSVPGAAYGYTFGSGTRLTVV.